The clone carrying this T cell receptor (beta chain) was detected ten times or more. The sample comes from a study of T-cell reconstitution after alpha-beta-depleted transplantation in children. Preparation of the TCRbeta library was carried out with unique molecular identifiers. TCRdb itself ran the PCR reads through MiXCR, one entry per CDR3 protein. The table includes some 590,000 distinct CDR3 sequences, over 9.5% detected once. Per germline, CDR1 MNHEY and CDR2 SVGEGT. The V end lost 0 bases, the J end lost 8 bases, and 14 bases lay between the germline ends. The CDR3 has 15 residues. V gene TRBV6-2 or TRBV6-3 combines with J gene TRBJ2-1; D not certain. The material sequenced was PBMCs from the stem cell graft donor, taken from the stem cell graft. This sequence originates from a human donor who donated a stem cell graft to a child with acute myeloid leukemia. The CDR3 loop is CASSYSRIDRDEQFF. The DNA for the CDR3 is TGTGCCAGCAGTTACTCTAGGATTGATCGGGATGAGCAGTTCTTC.